This T cell receptor beta chain was identified in a study of blood T cells in healthy people across ages. Remarks on this clonotype: Its antigen is currently unknown.

The CDR3 contains 14 residues. V shed 4 bases and J shed 3 bases, with 11 bases lying between them. A second PCR of roughly 7 to 11 cycles used a sample-barcoded 5' primer and a J-beta primer mix. Each cDNA was tagged by a template-switch adaptor containing 12 random nucleotides. Each sample yielded at least 3 million CDR3-containing paired-end reads. In TCRdb, the 5' RACE reads were re-called with MiXCR into one record per CDR3 protein. This sample has 1,300,000 or so distinct CDR3 sequences, with roughly 60% found just once. Study-level results: Getting older went along with TCR beta diversity per million T cells dropping roughly linearly.

No fewer than 7 million PBMCs went into each sample. This receptor was identified in a man younger than 35 in good health. This rearrangement joins TRBV12-3 or TRBV12-4 to TRBJ2-3; TRBD2 might be the D (7 bases). Sequencing input: blood. CDR3 nucleotide sequence: TGTGCCAGCAGTTATCGGGGGGCTACAGATACGCAGTATTTT. This codes for CASSYRGATDTQYF.